These 27 T cell receptor beta chains came from one sample sequenced in a study of identical twins. TCRdb recomputed calls from the 5' RACE reads with MiXCR, one row per CDR3 protein. The table lists approximately 700,000 distinct CDR3 sequences, over 5% of them singletons. The specimen was naive T cells sorted from blood. These receptors all stem from a man in his late teens or twenties in good health.

The chain couples TRBV7-8 to TRBJ2-3; D gene uncertain. Deletions cut 4 bases from V and 3 bases from J, with 11 bases between. The V gene's germline CDR1 is SGHVS and CDR2 FQNEAQ. This CDR3 is 14 amino acids long. In DNA, the CDR3 is TGTGCCAGCAGCTGGTCCGGGTTGACAGATACGCAGTATTTT. Amino acids: CASSWSGLTDTQYF.

This clonotype was observed at least ten times. This chain joins TRBV4-1 and TRBJ1-1; possible D gene TRBD1, 5 bases. This CDR3 is 14 amino acids long. The V and J ends lost 1 base and 8 bases respectively, with 14 bases between them. Germline V gene data show CDR1 as MGHRA and CDR2 as YSYEKL. CDR3 sequence reads: CASSQASPWGEAFF. The CDR3 DNA sequence: TGCGCCAGCAGCCAAGCGTCCCCTTGGGGCGAAGCTTTCTTT.

This clonotype was recorded at least ten times. This chain joins TRBV20-1 and TRBJ2-7; 9 bases fit TRBD2. The CDR3 sequence is 16 residues long. CDR1 DFQATT and CDR2 SNEGSKA come from the germline V gene (reference sequence). Trimming at V came to 2 bases and at J to 4 bases, leaving 12 bases not matched to a gene. The chain's CDR3 is CSARNKPGLALYEQYF. For the CDR3, the DNA is TGCAGTGCTAGAAATAAACCGGGACTAGCTCTTTACGAGCAGTACTTC.

This clonotype has ten or more counts. The V call is TRBV29-1, the J call TRBJ2-3, with D hard to call. The CDR3 totals 11 residues. With 4 bases removed from V and 7 bases from J, the gap between germline ends came to 9 bases. The germline V gene encodes CDR1 SQVTM and CDR2 ANQGSEA. CDR3 nucleotide sequence: TGCAGCGTTGTTTCCCTTTATACGCAGTATTTT. It codes for CSVVSLYTQYF.

This clonotype was detected a few times. V is TRBV6-6 and J is TRBJ1-5; D perhaps matches TRBD1 (6 bases). The CDR3 extends over 13 amino acids. The ends were cut back, 6 bases at V and 6 bases at J, with 12 bases in the middle. Germline-derived CDR1 and CDR2 are MNHNY and SVGAGI (reference sequence). DNA of the CDR3: TGTGCCAGCAGCCGGACAGACGGTCAGCCCCAGCATTTT. Its translation is CASSRTDGQPQHF.

This clonotype was picked up many times. The V call is TRBV12-5, the J call TRBJ2-2; D not certain. Germline V lookup: CDR1 LGHNT, CDR2 FRNRAP. The CDR3 runs to 14 residues. Trimming cost V 7 bases and J 1 base, with 10 bases left between them. CDR3 coding DNA: TGTGCTAGTGTAGGTCAGGAGAACACCGGGGAGCTGTTTTTT. Translating it yields CASVGQENTGELFF.

At least ten counts were recorded for this clonotype. This chain connects TRBV7-9 to TRBJ2-7; 8 positions match TRBD1. The CDR3 contains 14 residues. After removal of 5 bases from V and 3 bases from J, the junction contained 6 bases not matched to a gene. Per the germline V gene, CDR1 is SEHNR and CDR2 is FQNEAQ (reference sequence). CDR3 sequence (DNA): TGTGCCAGCAGCGGACAGGGAGTTAACTACGAGCAGTACGTC. Translation gives CASSGQGVNYEQYV.

The rearrangement uses TRBV5-1 and TRBJ2-3, with D possibly being TRBD1 (5 bases). The CDR3 has 16 amino acids. Germline V gene lookup returns CDR1 SGHRS and CDR2 YFSETQ. V lost 6 bases, J lost 0 bases, and 17 bases lay in between. For the CDR3, the DNA is TGCGCCAGCAACTCCCGGACAACCCCTAGCACAGATACGCAGTATTTT. Amino acids: CASNSRTTPSTDTQYF. Looking up the rest from reference TRBV5-1 and TRBJ2-3 gives the full variable domain: KAGVTQTPRYLIKTRGQQVTLSCSPISGHRSVSWYQQTPGQGLQFLFEYFSETQRNKGNFPGRFSGRQFSNSRSEMNVSTLELGDSALYLCASNSRTTPSTDTQYFGPGTRLTVL.

This clonotype was detected many times. This chain connects TRBV5-5 to TRBJ1-2; unclear D gene. The V end was cut by 3 bases, the J end by 6 bases, with 15 bases between. The CDR3 is 14 amino acids. In germline, CDR1 is SGHKS, CDR2 YYEKEE (reference sequence). The CDR3 DNA reads as TGTGCCAGCAGCTGGACTGACGGGTTAAATGGCTACACCTTC. Its protein product is CASSWTDGLNGYTF.

This clonotype has a count of ten or more. This rearrangement joins TRBV12-3 or TRBV12-4 to TRBJ2-1; 7 bases fit TRBD1. The CDR3 loop spans 13 amino acids. The V gene end was trimmed by 9 bases and the J gene end by 5 bases; junction bases not matched to a gene: 7. CDR3 DNA sequence: TGTGCCAGTTCCGGGACAGAAAACAATGAGCAGTTCTTC. Its protein product is CASSGTENNEQFF.

This clonotype was counted a few times. The DNA for the CDR3 is TGTGCCGCCTCCTCCGGGGACAGGGCGGGTGAAAAACTGTTTTTT. Translating gives CAASSGDRAGEKLFF. This chain connects TRBV9 to TRBJ1-4; TRBD1 matches 9 bases. Germline CDR1 is SGDLS and CDR2 is YYNGEE. The CDR3 has 15 residues. V trimming: 10 bases; J trimming: 7 bases; junction bases outside the gene matches: 14. Complete variable domain (other parts from reference TRBV9 and TRBJ1-4): DSGVTQTPKHLITATGQRVTLRCSPRSGDLSVYWYQQSLDQGLQFLIQYYNGEERAKGNILERFSAQQFPDLHSELNLSSLELGDSALYFCAASSGDRAGEKLFFGSGTQLSVL.

This clonotype appeared a few times. The J gene is TRBJ2-2, the V gene TRBV19; D is uncertain. The germline V gene has CDR1 LNHDA and CDR2 SQIVND (reference sequence). Trimming took 6 bases from V and 7 from J, leaving 18 bases between them. This CDR3 is built from 15 residues. The CDR3, as DNA: TGTGCCAGTAGGTCTTGGGATAGCTCTCACGGGGAGCTGTTTTTT. This sequence encodes CASRSWDSSHGELFF.

Only a few counts were recorded for this clonotype. The chain joins TRBV20-1 to TRBJ2-5; D remains ambiguous. Per the germline V gene, CDR1 is DFQATT and CDR2 is SNEGSKA (reference sequence). The CDR3 covers 15 residues. V was trimmed by 1 base and J by 5 bases, leaving 17 bases between them. Here the CDR3 reads CSARVPQSQRETQYF. CDR3 DNA sequence: TGCAGTGCTAGAGTACCCCAGTCCCAGAGGGAGACCCAGTACTTC.

In this sample, this clonotype turned up many times. CDR3 coding DNA: TGTGCCAGTAGAGACGGGGAGCTGTTTTTT. Protein: CASRDGELFF. This rearrangement joins TRBV19 to TRBJ2-2; D gene unclear. Trimming took 6 bases from V and 7 from J, leaving 3 bases between them. Germline loops: CDR1 LNHDA, CDR2 SQIVND (reference sequence). This CDR3 spans 10 amino acids.

The table lists this clonotype with many counts. This chain joins TRBV3-1 and TRBJ2-7, with 12 bases lining up with TRBD1. The CDR3 covers 15 residues. Germline V gene data show CDR1 as LGHDT and CDR2 as YNNKEL (reference sequence). Trimming at V came to 5 bases and at J to 4 bases, leaving 6 bases not matched to a gene. CDR3 nucleotides: TGTGCCAGCAGCGGGGGACAGGGGGCAGGTTACGAGCAGTACGTC. This sequence encodes CASSGGQGAGYEQYV.

This clonotype has a count of ten or more. This sequence joins TRBV29-1 and TRBJ2-1, with TRBD2 matching over 13 bases. After removal of 5 bases from V and 6 bases from J, the junction contained 4 bases not matched to a gene. Germline assignment: CDR1 SQVTM and CDR2 ANQGSEA. This CDR3 comprises 14 residues. The CDR3 region is CSVRGLAGINEQFF. In DNA, the CDR3 is TGCAGCGTTAGGGGACTAGCGGGAATCAATGAGCAGTTCTTC.

This chain uses TRBV12-3 or TRBV12-4 with TRBJ1-1; D is perhaps TRBD1 (5 bases). Trimming removed 1 base at V and 10 bases at J, with 13 bases between. The CDR3 is 13 amino acids. In nucleotides, the CDR3 is TGTGCCAGCAGTTTAGGGGTGGGGCCGGCAGCTTTCTTT. Translating gives CASSLGVGPAAFF.

The chain couples TRBV5-4 to TRBJ2-7; D might be TRBD1 or TRBD2, each matching 6 bases. This CDR3 region has 16 residues. The ends were cut back, 4 bases at V and 0 bases at J, with 17 bases in the middle. Germline loops: CDR1 SGHNT, CDR2 YYREEE (reference sequence). The CDR3 spells CASSGGPGLDSYEQYF. The CDR3 coding sequence is TGTGCCAGCAGCGGGGGGCCGGGACTTGACTCCTACGAGCAGTACTTC.

This clonotype was observed many times. The chain combines TRBV24-1 with TRBJ2-1; TRBD1 is a possible D gene (6 bases). The CDR3 loop spans 12 amino acids. The V gene's germline CDR1 is KGHDR and CDR2 SFDVKD. With 3 bases removed from V and 9 bases from J, the gap between germline ends came to 8 bases. The CDR3 DNA follows: TGTGCCACCAGTGATGGCAGGGGTGAGCAGTTCTTC. Encoded protein: CATSDGRGEQFF.

At least ten counts were recorded for this clonotype. This CDR3 is CASSSRNGYTF. DNA for the CDR3: TGTGCCAGCAGTTCCAGGAATGGCTACACCTTC. V is TRBV12-3 or TRBV12-4 and J is TRBJ1-2; D not resolved. V shed 4 bases and J shed 6 bases, with 6 bases lying between them. CDR3 size: 11 residues.

This clonotype was detected ten times or more. The J gene is TRBJ2-5, the V gene TRBV12-3 or TRBV12-4; tentatively, D is TRBD1 (6 bases). This CDR3 is 17 amino acids long. Trimming took off 4 bases at V and 4 bases at J, with 22 bases between the two ends. The chain's CDR3 is CASSCCLLGRGGETQYF. DNA for the CDR3: TGTGCCAGCAGTTGTTGCCTTCTTGGTCGAGGGGGAGAGACCCAGTACTTC.

This clonotype was seen repeatedly, ten times or more. The chain joins TRBV10-3 to TRBJ2-7; TRBD2 agrees at 8 bases. There are 13 residues in the CDR3. In germline, CDR1 is ENHRY, CDR2 SYGVKD. V dropped 4 bases and J dropped 4; count of bases not matched to a gene: 3. In nucleotides, the CDR3 is TGTGCCATCAGTGGCGGGAGGTCATACGAGCAGTACTTC. It specifies CAISGGRSYEQYF.

The chain has TRBV2 and TRBJ2-3; D gene ambiguous. The CDR3 loop spans 12 amino acids. Per germline, CDR1 SNHLY and CDR2 FYNNEI. V was cut by 7 bases and J by 4 bases, with 9 bases left in between. The CDR3 sequence: CASKSEADTQYF. In nucleotides, the CDR3 is TGTGCCAGCAAAAGTGAGGCAGATACGCAGTATTTT.

This clonotype showed up just a few times. This chain links TRBV24-1 with TRBJ2-1; 14 nucleotides line up with TRBD2. The CDR3 length is 19 residues. V was pared by 4 bases and J by 0 bases, with 7 bases of the junction left unmatched. Germline loops: CDR1 KGHDR, CDR2 SFDVKD. CDR3 bases: TGTGCCACCAGTGACTTGGGACTAGCGGGAGTTAACTCCTACAATGAGCAGTTCTTC. Translated, it gives CATSDLGLAGVNSYNEQFF.

The chain joins TRBV12-3 or TRBV12-4 to TRBJ2-1, with D perhaps matching TRBD1 or TRBD2 (5 bases each). There are 18 residues in the CDR3. Trimming left V 3 bases short and J 3 bases short, with 21 bases between. Here the CDR3 reads CASSFHPGVADNYNEQFF. The CDR3 DNA reads as TGTGCCAGCAGTTTCCACCCCGGGGTTGCGGACAACTACAATGAGCAGTTCTTC.

This clonotype was found a few times. The CDR3 DNA reads TGTGCCAGCAGACTCCGGGACAGGAATGAGCAGTTCTTC. Translated: CASRLRDRNEQFF. The chain uses TRBV28 and TRBJ2-1, with 8 bases lining up with TRBD1. This CDR3 is 13 amino acids long. V lost 6 bases to trimming and J lost 7 bases; unmatched junction nucleotides: 5. Germline CDR1 reads MDHEN; CDR2 reads SYDVKM.

The V and J genes are TRBV24-1 and TRBJ2-6; D possibly matches TRBD1 or TRBD2 (5 bases each). This CDR3 comprises 17 residues. Between the trimmed V and J ends, which lost 5 bases and 2 bases, there was a span of 15 bases. Germline loops: CDR1 KGHDR, CDR2 SFDVKD. CDR3 protein: CATSVGELQAGANVLTF. DNA for the CDR3: TGTGCCACCAGTGTCGGGGAGCTACAGGCTGGGGCCAACGTCCTGACTTTC.